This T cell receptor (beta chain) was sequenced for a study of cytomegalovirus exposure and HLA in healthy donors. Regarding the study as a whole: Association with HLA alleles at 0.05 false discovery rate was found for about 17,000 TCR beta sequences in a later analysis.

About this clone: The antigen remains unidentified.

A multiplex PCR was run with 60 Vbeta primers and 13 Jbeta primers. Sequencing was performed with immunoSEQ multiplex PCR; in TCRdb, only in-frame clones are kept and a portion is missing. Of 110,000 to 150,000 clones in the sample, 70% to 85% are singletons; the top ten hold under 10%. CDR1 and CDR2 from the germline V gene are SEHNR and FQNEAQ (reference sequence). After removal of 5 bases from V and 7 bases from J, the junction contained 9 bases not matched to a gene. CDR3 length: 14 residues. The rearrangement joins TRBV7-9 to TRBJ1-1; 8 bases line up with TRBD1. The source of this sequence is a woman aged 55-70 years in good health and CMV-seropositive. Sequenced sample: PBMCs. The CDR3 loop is CASSPARGRVEAFF. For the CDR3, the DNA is TGTGCCAGCAGCCCTGCCAGGGGGCGGGTTGAAGCTTTCTTT.